This TCR beta chain was captured by sequencing in a study of blood T cell repertoires in COVID-19. The V end lost 6 bases, the J end lost 0 bases, and 9 bases lay between the germline ends. Per the germline V gene, CDR1 is MNHEY and CDR2 is SVGAGI. The CDR3 loop spans 14 amino acids. In the authors' methods: Using reference gene primer amplification, nucleated cell counts were estimated. The assay was immunoSEQ multiplex PCR, and TCRdb's table has in-frame clones only and misses some. D and trimming come from the DNA, and the V and J calls and clone size come from that table. This sample has a few hundred thousand clones, with about 86% found just once.

The sequence was collected from a man in his thirties or forties with acute COVID-19. The V gene is TRBV6-5, the J gene TRBJ1-5; no clear D. Sequences were obtained from PBMCs or T cells enriched from blood (not recorded which). The CDR3: CASRTDISNQPQHF. The CDR3 DNA reads TGTGCCAGCAGAACTGACATTAGCAATCAGCCCCAGCATTTT.